This TCR beta chain was found in a study of blood T cells in healthy people across ages. About the research overall: Template switching captured about one barcoded beta molecule per two T cells.

A second about 7 to 11 cycle PCR used barcoded and J-beta primers. Via MiXCR, TCRdb re-called the 5' RACE reads, giving one row per CDR3 protein. The sample yields 1.4 million or so distinct CDR3 sequences, approximately 43% seen once. The CDR3 loop spans 16 amino acids. V dropped 1 base and J dropped 6; count of bases not matched to a gene: 10. Germline loops: CDR1 SGHVS, CDR2 FNYEAQ. The chain couples TRBV7-6 to TRBJ2-3; 7 positions agree with TRBD2. Sequencing used blood. The origin of this receptor is a woman younger than 35 in good health. The DNA for the CDR3 is TGTGCCAGCAGCTTAGGAGCGGGGCTATTCAGGGATACGCAGTATTTT. Amino acids: CASSLGAGLFRDTQYF.